These 9 T cell receptor beta chains came from one sample sequenced in a study of technical replicates of blood from four donors (dated by TCRdb to the late 2010s). Libraries were prepared through the immunoSEQ multiplex PCR assay. Here the immuneACCESS table is served through TCRdb, limited to in-frame sequences with V and J called. Missing clones are a known gap in these copies; in checked studies unresolved V genes cover under half, and the rest lacks a known reason. The sample records tens of thousands of clones, approximately 93% of which are singletons. The ten most abundant clones make up over 0.2% of the sample. The sample was T cells isolated from PBMCs. These TCRs come from a human donor in good health.

The CDR3 reads CASSNSPGTLGGNTIYF. Here the CDR3 DNA reads TGCGCCAGCAGCAACAGTCCCGGGACACTGGGGGGAAACACCATATATTTT. This sequence joins TRBV5-1 and TRBJ1-3; D may be TRBD1 (6 bases). Per the germline V gene, CDR1 is SGHRS and CDR2 is YFSETQ. This CDR3 contains 17 residues. V was cut by 4 bases and J by 4 bases, with 21 bases left in between.

This chain uses TRBV2 with TRBJ2-7; 10 bases are a match to TRBD1. The ends lost 5 bases at V and 7 bases at J; junction bases unmatched: 8. The CDR3 has 14 amino acids. Germline CDR1 and CDR2: SNHLY and FYNNEI. The DNA of the CDR3 is TGTGCCAGCAGTTCGCGACAGGGGGCCAGGGAGCAGTACTTC. Translating gives CASSSRQGAREQYF.

This clone is a singleton in its sample. The chain links TRBV2 to TRBJ2-7; 11 positions agree with TRBD1. Looked up from germline, CDR1 is SNHLY and CDR2 is FYNNEI. CDR3 length: 18 residues. J was trimmed by 2 bases and V by 7 bases; bases with no gene match: 16. CDR3 amino acids: CASIPGTGGIPLAYEQYF. Here the CDR3 DNA reads TGTGCCAGCATACCCGGGACAGGGGGTATCCCACTGGCCTACGAGCAGTACTTC.

This chain uses TRBV18 with TRBJ1-5; the D is unclear. The CDR3 spans 16 residues. Germline CDR1 and CDR2: KGHSH and LQKENI. Trimming pared 2 bases from V and 0 bases from J, leaving 11 bases between. Written as DNA, the CDR3 is TGTGCCAGCTCACCAGGAGTGTCAGTTAGCAATCAGCCCCAGCATTTT. Protein sequence: CASSPGVSVSNQPQHF.

The chain links TRBV28 to TRBJ1-2, with 10 bases fitting TRBD1. Germline values: CDR1 MDHEN, CDR2 SYDVKM. The CDR3 loop spans 14 amino acids. V shed 6 bases, J shed 4 bases, and the junction held 5 bases outside the gene matches. The CDR3 bases are TGTGCCAGCAGCGACTGGACAGGGGGCTATGGCTACACCTTC. Protein sequence: CASSDWTGGYGYTF.

The J gene is TRBJ1-4, the V gene TRBV28; D remains ambiguous. From germline, CDR1 is MDHEN and CDR2 SYDVKM. Trimming took off 8 bases at V and 11 bases at J, with 12 bases between the two ends. This CDR3 is built from 11 residues. The CDR3 loop is CASGWNYKLFF. The CDR3 nucleotides are TGTGCCAGCGGGTGGAACTACAAACTGTTTTTT. Based on the CDR3 plus reference TRBV28 and TRBJ1-4, the full variable domain is DVKVTQSSRYLVKRTGEKVFLECVQDMDHENMFWYRQDPGLGLRLIYFSYDVKMKEKGDIPEGYSVSREKKERFSLILESASTNQTSMYLCASGWNYKLFFGSGTQLSVL.

Here the CDR3 reads CASSRADNYEQYF. In DNA form, the CDR3 reads TGTGCCAGCAGCAGAGCTGACAACTACGAGCAGTACTTC. V usage is TRBV28 and J usage is TRBJ2-7; D is ambiguous. Trimming removed 6 bases at V and 3 bases at J, with 12 bases between. This CDR3 contains 13 residues. Germline CDR1 is MDHEN and CDR2 is SYDVKM.

The CDR3 region is CASSLRVPTGVGYTF. The CDR3 region has the DNA TGTGCCAGCAGCTTAAGGGTCCCAACAGGGGTTGGCTACACCTTC. This rearrangement joins TRBV11-2 to TRBJ1-2; 7 bases line up with TRBD1. The germline V gene encodes CDR1 SGHAT and CDR2 FQNNGV. The CDR3 has 15 amino acids. V was clipped by 2 bases and J by 7 bases; unmatched bases: 10.

CDR3 sequence (DNA): TGTGCCTGGACCATGAGATCCGGGACACAGTCTTTCTTT. It encodes CAWTMRSGTQSFF. V gene TRBV30 combines with J gene TRBJ1-1; tentatively, D is TRBD1 (6 bases). The germline CDR1 and CDR2 sequences are GTSNPN and SVGIG (reference sequence). The CDR3 extends over 13 amino acids. Trimming shortened V by 4 bases and J by 12 bases, and 21 bases separated the two germline ends.